A selection of T cell receptor beta chains follows, all from one sample in a study of CD8+ T cells in alopecia areata. Here immunoSEQ multiplex PCR was the method, and the copy in TCRdb shows in-frame clones only, minus some. The data show 200,000 to 250,000 clones, around 62% seen once. The sample was CD4+ T cells sorted from blood, taken at week 0. The receptors were gathered from a human donor with alopecia areata. The CDR3 runs from the conserved cysteine through the conserved F or W. A D gene is named only where the DNA matches it firmly. A clone size is listed for some rows: how often the clone was seen (once, few, many), or a class if it is expanded.

j_gene,v_gene,abundance,d_gene,CDR3nt,CDR3aa
TRBJ1-4,TRBV30,.,TRBD1,TGTGCCTGGAGTGCAACAGGGGGCTCGGGTGAAAAACTGTTTTTT,CAWSATGGSGEKLFF
TRBJ1-1,TRBV7-3,.,TRBD1,TGTGCCAGCAGCGTAGCCGGGACAGGGCTTACTGAAGCTTTCTTT,CASSVAGTGLTEAFF
TRBJ1-1,TRBV7-8,once,.,TGTGCCAGCAGCTCTTCCCCAGACAGGAACACTGAAGCTTTCTTT,CASSSSPDRNTEAFF
TRBJ1-1,TRBV30,few,TRBD1,TGTGCCTGGATGTCGACAGGGCCGTTCACTGAAGCTTTCTTT,CAWMSTGPFTEAFF
TRBJ2-5,TRBV29-1,once,.,TGCAGCGTGCTAACAGGGATAGAGACCCAGTACTTC,CSVLTGIETQYF
TRBJ1-4,TRBV19,many,.,TGTGCCAGTGGGGGGAAGACAGCAACTAATGAAAAACTGTTTTTT,CASGGKTATNEKLFF
TRBJ1-1,TRBV4-1,.,TRBD1,TGCGCCAGCAGCCTAGGACAGGGGAACACTGAAGCTTTCTTT,CASSLGQGNTEAFF
TRBJ1-2,TRBV7-9,few,TRBD1,TGTGCCAGCAGCTTTTCAGGGGGAACAGGTGGCTACACCTTC,CASSFSGGTGGYTF
TRBJ2-7,TRBV7-9,few,.,TGTGCCAGCAGCGTAGGGGGGACTCCTTGGCAGGAGCAGTACTTC,CASSVGGTPWQEQYF
TRBJ2-7,TRBV11-2,.,TRBD2,TGTGCCAGCAGCATCCTAGGGGGGCTAGCGGGGAGGGAGCAGTACTTC,CASSILGGLAGREQYF
TRBJ2-4,TRBV9,.,.,TGTGCCAGCAGCGTAGATGACAGGTTGCTAGCCAAAAACATTCAGTACTTC,CASSVDDRLLAKNIQYF
TRBJ1-2,TRBV27,.,.,TGTGCCAGCAGCCGACTTGGGGACTATGGCTACACCTTC,CASSRLGDYGYTF
TRBJ2-1,TRBV14,.,.,TGTGCCAGCAGCCAAGACGGGCCGTACAATGAGCAGTTCTTC,CASSQDGPYNEQFF
TRBJ2-5,TRBV30,few,.,TGTGCCTGGAGTGTCGGGAAGACCCAGTACTTC,CAWSVGKTQYF
TRBJ1-1,TRBV2,.,TRBD1,TGTGCCAGCAGTGAGGCAGGGGGCACTGAAGCTTTCTTT,CASSEAGGTEAFF
TRBJ1-1,TRBV18,.,TRBD1,TGTGCCAGCTCAGATCTAGGGACAGGAGACACTGAAGCTTTCTTT,CASSDLGTGDTEAFF
TRBJ2-1,TRBV19,.,TRBD2,TGTGCCAGTAGTATAGATCTTGGGACTAAGAATGAGCAGTTCTTC,CASSIDLGTKNEQFF
TRBJ2-7,TRBV9,.,.,TGTGCCAGCAGCGTAGGCCAGGGCGGGGTGCAGTACTTC,CASSVGQGGVQYF
TRBJ1-6,TRBV7-3,.,.,TGTGCCAGCAGCCTTAATGGGGGGTCGCATTCACCCCTCCACTTT,CASSLNGGSHSPLHF
TRBJ2-3,TRBV29-1,.,TRBD2,TGCAGCGTTTCCCTCCTACTAGCGGGAGAAACAGATACGCAGTATTTT,CSVSLLLAGETDTQYF
TRBJ1-2,TRBV6-5,few,.,TGTGCCAGCAGTTACTCGAGGGGTGGGGACTATGGCTACACCTTC,CASSYSRGGDYGYTF
TRBJ1-3,TRBV10-2,few,.,TGCGCCAGCAGTGAGTCTCCTCGAAACACCATATATTTT,CASSESPRNTIYF
TRBJ2-1,TRBV7-3,.,.,TGTGCCAGCAGCTTAAGCGACAATGAGCAGTTCTTC,CASSLSDNEQFF
TRBJ2-3,TRBV11-2,few,.,TGTGCCAGCAGTTCCGGGACAAGTCGCACAGATACGCAGTATTTT,CASSSGTSRTDTQYF
TRBJ2-1,TRBV18,.,.,TGTGCCAGCTCACCTGCCTCCCTGAGCTCCTACAATGAGCAGTTCTTC,CASSPASLSSYNEQFF
TRBJ2-4,TRBV19,.,TRBD2,TGTGCCAGTATCGCCGGGACTAGCGCAGGCATTCAGTACTTC,CASIAGTSAGIQYF
TRBJ2-3,TRBV14,few,.,TGTGCCAGCAGCTCAGCCTTTCACCGCACAGATACGCAGTATTTT,CASSSAFHRTDTQYF
TRBJ1-1,TRBV30,.,.,TGTGCCTGGAGTGACAAGCAGGACATGAACACTGAAGCTTTCTTT,CAWSDKQDMNTEAFF
TRBJ1-5,TRBV6-5,.,.,TGTGCCAGCAGCCTAAGGGAGAGGAATCAGCCCCAGCATTTT,CASSLRERNQPQHF
TRBJ2-1,TRBV29-1,.,TRBD1,TGCAGCGTCGACAAGACGGGACAGGGAAGCAATGAGCAGTTCTTC,CSVDKTGQGSNEQFF
TRBJ1-1,TRBV11-2,.,.,TGTGCCAGCAGCTTACAGGGCCAGAACACTGAAGCTTTCTTT,CASSLQGQNTEAFF
TRBJ2-5,TRBV6-1,.,TRBD1,TGTGCCAGCAGTGAAGGTCCGGGACAGGGAGGGGAGACCCAGTACTTC,CASSEGPGQGGETQYF
TRBJ2-6,TRBV5-6,.,.,TGTGCCAGCAGCTGGGCCAACGTCCTGACTTTC,CASSWANVLTF
TRBJ1-1,TRBV30,few,.,TGTGCCGCACGCCAGGACCTAAAGACTGAAGCTTTCTTT,CAARQDLKTEAFF
TRBJ1-3,TRBV2,few,TRBD1,TGTGCCGGAGGGACAGACGGAAACACCATATATTTT,CAGGTDGNTIYF
TRBJ2-1,TRBV10-3,few,TRBD1,TGTGCCATCAGTGTCCGGGACAGGGAAGGCAATGAGCAGTTCTTC,CAISVRDREGNEQFF
TRBJ1-2,TRBV25-1,.,.,TGTGCCAGCAGTGAAGGCGGATCCAATGGCTACACCTTC,CASSEGGSNGYTF
TRBJ2-3,TRBV5-4,once,.,TGTGCCAGCAGCTCAGGGCCCAAGACAGATACGCAGTATTTT,CASSSGPKTDTQYF
TRBJ2-3,TRBV5-4,.,.,TGTGCCAGCAGCTTGGCCGGCACAGATACGCAGTATTTT,CASSLAGTDTQYF
TRBJ1-6,TRBV5-4,once,.,TGTGCCAGCAGCTACACAGTTGGAAATTCACCCCTCCACTTT,CASSYTVGNSPLHF
TRBJ2-7,TRBV6-5,few,.,TGTGCCAGCCTGAGACAGGCTGGGGAGTCCTACGAGCAGTACTTC,CASLRQAGESYEQYF
TRBJ1-1,TRBV7-3,.,.,TGTGCCAGCAGCTTAATGTCTAGGGAGTTCAACACTGAAGCTTTCTTT,CASSLMSREFNTEAFF
TRBJ1-1,TRBV6-5,.,TRBD1,TGTGCCAGCAGTCAGAAACAGGGGGGGGCTTTCTTT,CASSQKQGGAFF
TRBJ1-2,TRBV4-1,few,TRBD1,TGCGCCAGCAGCCCGTCGATCCGACAGGGAGCCCGGTGGAACTATGGCTACACCTTC,CASSPSIRQGARWNYGYTF
TRBJ2-1,TRBV11-2,.,TRBD1,TGTGCCAGCTGGCCCGGGACAGGGAAAGGCAATGAGCAGTTCTTC,CASWPGTGKGNEQFF
TRBJ2-1,TRBV6-6,.,TRBD2,TGTGCCAGCAGGAGTCCGGGACTAGCGGGAGGGGAGCAGTTCTTC,CASRSPGLAGGEQFF